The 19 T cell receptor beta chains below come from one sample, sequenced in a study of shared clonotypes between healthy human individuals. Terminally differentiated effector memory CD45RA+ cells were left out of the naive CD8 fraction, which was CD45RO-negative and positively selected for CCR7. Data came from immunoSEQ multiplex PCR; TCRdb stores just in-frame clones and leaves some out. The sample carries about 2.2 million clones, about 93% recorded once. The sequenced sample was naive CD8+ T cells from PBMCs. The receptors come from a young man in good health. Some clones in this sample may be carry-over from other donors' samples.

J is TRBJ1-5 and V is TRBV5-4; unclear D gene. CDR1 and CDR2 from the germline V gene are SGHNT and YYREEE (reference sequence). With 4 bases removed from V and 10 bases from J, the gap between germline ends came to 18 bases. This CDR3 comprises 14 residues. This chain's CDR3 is CASSADGTVFPQHF. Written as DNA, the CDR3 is TGTGCCAGCAGCGCGGACGGAACGGTCTTTCCCCAGCATTTT.

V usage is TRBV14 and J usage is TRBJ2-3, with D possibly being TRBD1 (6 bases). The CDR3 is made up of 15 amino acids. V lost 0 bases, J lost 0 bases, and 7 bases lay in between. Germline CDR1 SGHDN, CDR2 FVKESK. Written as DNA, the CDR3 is TGTGCCAGCAGCCAAGATCAGGGGAGCACAGATACGCAGTATTTT. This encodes CASSQDQGSTDTQYF.

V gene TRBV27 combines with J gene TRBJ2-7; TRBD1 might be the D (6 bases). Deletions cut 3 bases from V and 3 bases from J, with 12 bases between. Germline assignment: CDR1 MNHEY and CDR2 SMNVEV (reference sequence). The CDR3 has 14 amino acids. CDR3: CASSLHGQLYEQYF. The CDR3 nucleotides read TGTGCCAGCAGTTTGCACGGACAGCTCTACGAGCAGTACTTC.

The CDR3 is CASSEGQAGYGYTF. The CDR3 nucleotides read TGCGCCAGCAGTGAGGGACAGGCTGGCTATGGCTACACCTTC. The V gene is TRBV10-2, the J gene TRBJ1-2; 7 bases fit TRBD1. Looked up from germline, CDR1 is WSHSY and CDR2 is SAAADI. This CDR3 contains 14 residues. With V trimmed by 2 bases and J by 4 bases, 4 bases remained unmatched.

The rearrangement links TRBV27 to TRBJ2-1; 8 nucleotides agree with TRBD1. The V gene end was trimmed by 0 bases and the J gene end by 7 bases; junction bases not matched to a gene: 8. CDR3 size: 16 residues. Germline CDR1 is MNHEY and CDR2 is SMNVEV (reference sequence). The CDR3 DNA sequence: TGTGCCAGCAGTTTATCTCAGACAGGGGCCAGGAATGAGCAGTTCTTC. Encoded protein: CASSLSQTGARNEQFF.

CDR3 sequence (DNA): TGTGCCACTTGGGGCAGGGGTCCCTACGAGCAGTACTTC. It specifies CATWGRGPYEQYF. The rearrangement links TRBV27 to TRBJ2-7; TRBD1 might be the D (6 bases). Germline V gene sequence: CDR1 MNHEY, CDR2 SMNVEV (reference sequence). The germline V and J ends were trimmed by 10 bases and 2 bases, with 15 bases remaining between them. The CDR3 is made up of 13 amino acids.

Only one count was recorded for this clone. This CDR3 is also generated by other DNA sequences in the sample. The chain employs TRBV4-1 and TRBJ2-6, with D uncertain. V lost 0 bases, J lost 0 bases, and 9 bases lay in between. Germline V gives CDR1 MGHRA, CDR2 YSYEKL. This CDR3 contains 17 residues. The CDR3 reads CASSQDRTVSGANVLTF. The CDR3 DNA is TGCGCCAGCAGCCAAGACCGGACGGTCTCTGGGGCCAACGTCCTGACTTTC.

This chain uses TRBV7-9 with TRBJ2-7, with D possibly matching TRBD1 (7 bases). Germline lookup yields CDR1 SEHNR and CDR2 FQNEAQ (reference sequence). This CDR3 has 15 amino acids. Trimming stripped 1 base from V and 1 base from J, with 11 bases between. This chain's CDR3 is CASSLGQGGSYEQYF. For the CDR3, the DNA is TGTGCCAGCAGCTTAGGCCAGGGGGGTTCCTACGAGCAGTACTTC.

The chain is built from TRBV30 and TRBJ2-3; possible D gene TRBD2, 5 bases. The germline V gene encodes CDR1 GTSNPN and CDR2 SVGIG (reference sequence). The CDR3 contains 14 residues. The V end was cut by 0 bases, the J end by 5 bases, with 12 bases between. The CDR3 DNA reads TGTGCCTGGAGTGTCAGGAGGAAGGAAGATACGCAGTATTTT. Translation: CAWSVRRKEDTQYF.

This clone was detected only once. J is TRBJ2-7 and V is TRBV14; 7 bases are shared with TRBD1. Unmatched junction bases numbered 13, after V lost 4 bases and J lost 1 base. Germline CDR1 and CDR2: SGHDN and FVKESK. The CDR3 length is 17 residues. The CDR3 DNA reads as TGTGCCAGCAGCCCAAGGGTGACAGGGCTCGGGTCCTACGAGCAGTACTTC. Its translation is CASSPRVTGLGSYEQYF. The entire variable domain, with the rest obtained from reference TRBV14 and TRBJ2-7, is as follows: EAGVTQFPSHSVIEKGQTVTLRCDPISGHDNLYWYRRVMGKEIKFLLHFVKESKQDESGMPNNRFLAERTGGTYSTLKVQPAELEDSGVYFCASSPRVTGLGSYEQYFGPGTRLTVT.

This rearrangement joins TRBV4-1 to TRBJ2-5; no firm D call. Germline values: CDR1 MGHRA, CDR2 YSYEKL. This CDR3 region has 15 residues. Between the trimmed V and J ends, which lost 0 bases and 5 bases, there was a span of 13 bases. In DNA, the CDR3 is TGCGCCAGCAGCCAAGATCGCAGTTCTGGGGAGACCCAGTACTTC. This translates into CASSQDRSSGETQYF.

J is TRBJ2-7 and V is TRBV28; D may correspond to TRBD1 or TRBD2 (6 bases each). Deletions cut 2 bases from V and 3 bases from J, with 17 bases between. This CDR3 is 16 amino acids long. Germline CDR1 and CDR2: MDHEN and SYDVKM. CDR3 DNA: TGTGCCAGCAGTTTAAGTCTGAGGGGGGTAATCTACGAGCAGTACTTC. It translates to CASSLSLRGVIYEQYF.

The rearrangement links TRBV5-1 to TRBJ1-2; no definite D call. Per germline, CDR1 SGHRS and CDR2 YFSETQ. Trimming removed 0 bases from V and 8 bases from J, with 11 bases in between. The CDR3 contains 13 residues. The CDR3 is CASSLDGPMGYTF. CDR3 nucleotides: TGCGCCAGCAGCTTGGACGGTCCGATGGGCTACACCTTC.

DNA for the CDR3: TGTGCCTGGAAGGAGGTGGGAGGGCCCTACGAGCAGTACTTC. Translation gives CAWKEVGGPYEQYF. The chain uses TRBV30 and TRBJ2-7; 7 nucleotides align to TRBD2. With 4 bases clipped from V and 2 bases from J, the junction kept 8 bases outside the gene matches. The CDR3 is made up of 14 amino acids. The germline V gene encodes CDR1 GTSNPN and CDR2 SVGIG (reference sequence).

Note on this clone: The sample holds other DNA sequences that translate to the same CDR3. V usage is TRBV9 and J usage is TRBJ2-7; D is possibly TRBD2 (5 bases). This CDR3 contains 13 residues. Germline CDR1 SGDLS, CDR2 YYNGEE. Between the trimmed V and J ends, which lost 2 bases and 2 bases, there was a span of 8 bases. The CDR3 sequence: CASSVGDTYEQYF. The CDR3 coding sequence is TGTGCCAGCAGCGTCGGGGATACCTACGAGCAGTACTTC.

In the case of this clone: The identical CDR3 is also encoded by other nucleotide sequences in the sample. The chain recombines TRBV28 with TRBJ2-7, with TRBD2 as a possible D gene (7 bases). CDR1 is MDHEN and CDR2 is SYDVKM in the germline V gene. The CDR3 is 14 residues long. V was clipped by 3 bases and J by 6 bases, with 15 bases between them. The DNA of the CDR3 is TGTGCCAGCAGTTTGGTAGGGGGGGCTGGCGAGCAGTACTTC. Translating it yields CASSLVGGAGEQYF.

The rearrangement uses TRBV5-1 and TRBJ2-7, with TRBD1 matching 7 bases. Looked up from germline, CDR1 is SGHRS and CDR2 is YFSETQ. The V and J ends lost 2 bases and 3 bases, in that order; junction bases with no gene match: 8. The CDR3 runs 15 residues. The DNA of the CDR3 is TGCGCCAGCAGCTTTGGCAGGGGGATCAGCTACGAGCAGTACTTC. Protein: CASSFGRGISYEQYF. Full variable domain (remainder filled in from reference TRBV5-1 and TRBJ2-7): KAGVTQTPRYLIKTRGQQVTLSCSPISGHRSVSWYQQTPGQGLQFLFEYFSETQRNKGNFPGRFSGRQFSNSRSEMNVSTLELGDSALYLCASSFGRGISYEQYFGPGTRLTVT.

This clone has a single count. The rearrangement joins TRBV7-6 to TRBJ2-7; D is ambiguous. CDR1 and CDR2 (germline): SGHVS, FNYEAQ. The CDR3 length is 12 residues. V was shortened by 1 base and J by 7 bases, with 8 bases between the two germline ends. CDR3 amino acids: CASSLGAREQYF. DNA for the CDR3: TGTGCCAGCAGCTTAGGGGCTAGAGAGCAGTACTTC.

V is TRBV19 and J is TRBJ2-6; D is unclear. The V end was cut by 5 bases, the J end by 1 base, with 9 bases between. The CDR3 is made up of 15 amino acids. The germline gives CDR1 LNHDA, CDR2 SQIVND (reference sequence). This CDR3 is CASSPLQSGANVLTF. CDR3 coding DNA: TGTGCCAGTAGTCCTCTCCAATCTGGGGCCAACGTCCTGACTTTC.